The 30 T cell receptor beta chains listed next were all sequenced from one sample in a study of tumor and adjacent non-tumor tissue in lung cancer. The template was RNA from unsorted bulk tissue. Distant lung tissue was collected more than 3 cm away from the tumor edge. Three rounds of nested PCR, following a modified ARM-PCR protocol, produced the TCRbeta library. TCRdb itself ran the multiplex PCR reads through MiXCR, one entry per CDR3 protein. The sample has roughly 48,000 distinct CDR3 sequences; about 68% are singletons. The specimen sequenced was distant non-tumor lung tissue. The receptors come from a woman between 65 and 79 years old with non-small cell lung cancer.

The V and J genes are TRBV7-9 and TRBJ2-6; D is undetermined. The V gene lost 5 bases and the J gene lost 0 bases, with 14 bases spanning the gap. This CDR3 region has 17 residues. Germline V gene lookup returns CDR1 SEHNR and CDR2 FQNEAQ (reference sequence). CDR3 nucleotide sequence: TGTGCCAGCAGCGCCCAGTATGGCACCTCTGGGGCCAACGTCCTGACTTTC. Translation: CASSAQYGTSGANVLTF.

Details on this clonotype: At one end the junction does not follow the germline gene, possibly because of a read error. This chain uses TRBV6-2 or TRBV6-3 with TRBJ1-5, with D maybe TRBD1 (6 bases). This CDR3 region has 14 residues. Germline-derived CDR1 and CDR2 are MNHEY and SVGEGT. This CDR3 is CASSPTGHRQPQHF. The CDR3 region has the DNA TGTGCCAGCAGCCCAACAGGGCATCGTCAGCCCCAACATTTT.

Comments on this clonotype: At one end, the junction sequence differs from germline, possibly due to a read error. This chain links TRBV4-1 with TRBJ2-5, with D unclear. The CDR3 totals 14 residues. CDR1 and CDR2 from the germline V gene are MGHRA and YSYEKL. CDR3 coding DNA: TGCGCCAGGAGCCAAATAGCAAAGGGTGAGGCCCAGTACTTC. Its translation is CARSQIAKGEAQYF.

This clonotype showed up just a few times. This rearrangement joins TRBV30 to TRBJ1-1; D is ambiguous. The V gene lost 4 bases and the J gene lost 3 bases, with 6 bases spanning the gap. Germline lookup yields CDR1 GTSNPN and CDR2 SVGIG (reference sequence). CDR3 length: 11 amino acids. The CDR3: CAWNRDTEAFF. The CDR3 nucleotides read TGTGCCTGGAATCGGGACACTGAAGCTTTCTTT.

This clonotype appeared a single time. At one of its ends the junction is not consistent with the germline gene, which may arise from a read error. V gene TRBV28 combines with J gene TRBJ2-1; D possibly uses TRBD1 or TRBD2 (5 bases each). Germline V CDR1 and CDR2: MDHEN, SYDVKM. The CDR3 spans 14 residues. CDR3 in amino acids: CASTSRGSHNGQFF. The CDR3 DNA is TGTGCCAGCACTTCACGGGGCTCCCACAATGGGCAGTTCTTC.

The rearrangement links TRBV29-1 to TRBJ2-5; D call uncertain. Per the germline V gene, CDR1 is SQVTM and CDR2 is ANQGSEA. The CDR3 is 11 residues long. V dropped 8 bases and J dropped 7 bases, with 14 bases sitting between them. CDR3 DNA sequence: TGCAGCCGTGGGATCTGTGGGACCCAGTACTTC. Translated, it gives CSRGICGTQYF.

This clonotype was picked up many times. The CDR3 here is CASSDWTGFNNEQFF. The DNA for the CDR3 is TGTGCCAGCAGCGACTGGACAGGGTTTAACAATGAGCAGTTCTTC. The V gene is TRBV5-4, the J gene TRBJ2-1, with 8 bases that match TRBD1. V dropped 4 bases and J dropped 5; count of bases not matched to a gene: 8. The CDR3 totals 15 residues. Germline V gene sequence: CDR1 SGHNT, CDR2 YYREEE (reference sequence).

Worth noting for this clonotype: A much bigger clone sits one base away, suggesting this may be a read error. The chain has TRBV20-1 and TRBJ2-7, with D possibly being TRBD1 or TRBD2 (5 bases each). The CDR3 has 15 residues. Trimming pared 4 bases from V and 2 bases from J, leaving 18 bases between. Germline V gene lookup returns CDR1 DFQATT and CDR2 SNEGSKA (reference sequence). CDR3 residues: CSATTGRKPPYEQYF. Written as DNA, the CDR3 is TGCAGTGCTACGACGGGGCGGAAGCCCCCCTACGAGCAGTACTTC.

Notes on this clonotype: Mismatch with germline at one junction end may stem from a read error. V and J are TRBV5-1 and TRBJ1-1; D not certain. The germline V gene has CDR1 SGHRS and CDR2 YFSETQ. The CDR3 is made up of 15 amino acids. CDR3 residues: CASSLVEGGSTEAFF. As DNA, the CDR3 is TGCGCCAGCAGTTTGGTGGAGGGAGGAAGCACTGAAGCTTTCTTT.

This chain joins TRBV30 and TRBJ1-1, with 7 bases identical to TRBD1. The CDR3 sequence is 12 residues long. J was trimmed by 8 bases and V by 4 bases; bases with no gene match: 7. CDR1 is GTSNPN, CDR2 SVGIG, per germline (reference sequence). The CDR3 region has the DNA TGTGCCTGGAATAAGGGACAGCAGGAAGCTTTCTTT. Its protein product is CAWNKGQQEAFF.

Many counts were recorded for this clonotype. J is TRBJ2-2 and V is TRBV6-1, with TRBD2 identical over 11 bases. The V and J ends lost 3 bases and 3 bases, in that order; junction bases with no gene match: 3. The CDR3 covers 16 residues. The germline V gene has CDR1 MNHNS and CDR2 SASEGT. The CDR3 sequence is CASSDSGRAHTGELFF. DNA for the CDR3: TGTGCCAGCAGTGATAGCGGGAGGGCGCACACCGGGGAGCTGTTTTTT.

A few counts support this clonotype. An end of the junction does not agree with germline; a read error may underlie this. The chain has TRBV6-1 and TRBJ1-5; D is unclear. Germline V gene lookup returns CDR1 MNHNS and CDR2 SASEGT. The CDR3 loop spans 13 amino acids. CDR3 in DNA: TGTGCCAGTGACTTGAGTAGCGATCAGCCCCAGCATTTT. Translating it yields CASDLSSDQPQHF.

As to this clonotype: At one end the junction does not follow the germline gene, possibly because of a read error. V and J are TRBV10-3 and TRBJ2-3; 10 nucleotides match TRBD2. The CDR3 extends over 16 amino acids. Germline CDR1 is ENHRY and CDR2 is SYGVKD. In nucleotides, the CDR3 is TGTGCCATCTGTGAGTACGCAGCGGGAGGGGCCGATACGCAGTATTTT. As protein: CAICEYAAGGADTQYF.

As concerns this clonotype: The final CDR3 position lacks the conserved phenylalanine or tryptophan, pointing to a likely read error. The CDR3 sequence: CAWSEGGQEDYEQYI. Here the CDR3 DNA reads TGTGCCTGGAGTGAGGGGGGACAGGAGGACTACGAGCAGTACATC. V is TRBV30 and J is TRBJ2-7, with 8 positions matching TRBD1. V shed 1 base and J 3 bases; nucleotides not matched to a gene: 8. The CDR3 is made up of 15 amino acids. CDR1 is GTSNPN, CDR2 SVGIG, per germline (reference sequence).

V usage is TRBV29-1 and J usage is TRBJ2-7, with a tentative D call TRBD1 (6 bases). The germline V gene encodes CDR1 SQVTM and CDR2 ANQGSEA. Trimming removed 1 base at V and 12 bases at J, with 16 bases between. CDR3 length equals 12 residues. CDR3 residues: CSVEVGHRIRYF. The CDR3 DNA is TGCAGCGTTGAAGTGGGACATAGGATCCGGTACTTC.

This clonotype has a count of ten or more. The chain uses TRBV14 and TRBJ2-1; no clear D. V was trimmed by 0 bases and J by 11 bases, leaving 8 bases between them. The CDR3 runs to 12 residues. Per germline, CDR1 SGHDN and CDR2 FVKESK. The CDR3 nucleotides read TGTGCCAGCAGCCAAGATTCGGAAAAGCAGTTCTTC. Encoded protein: CASSQDSEKQFF.

This chain links TRBV6-1 with TRBJ1-5, with D tentatively TRBD1 (6 bases). In germline, CDR1 is MNHNS, CDR2 SASEGT. V was pared by 7 bases and J by 3 bases, with 19 bases between. There are 16 residues in the CDR3. This chain's CDR3 is CASIPRQVLNNQPQHF. The DNA for the CDR3 is TGTGCCAGCATTCCCCGACAGGTACTTAACAATCAGCCCCAGCATTTT.

Note on this clonotype: Since the CDR3 does not end with the conserved phenylalanine or tryptophan, this likely comes from a read error. This chain joins TRBV12-3 or TRBV12-4 and TRBJ2-2; perhaps TRBD2 as D (6 bases). Trimming removed 6 bases at V and 5 bases at J, with 16 bases between. The CDR3 extends over 15 amino acids. The CDR3 is CASRALARVTGELFY. CDR3 nucleotide sequence: TGTGCCAGCAGAGCGCTAGCGAGAGTTACCGGGGAGCTGTTTTAT.

In its sample, this clonotype was seen a few times. This sequence may be a read error, since a much larger clone differs from it by one base. The gene calls are TRBV12-3 or TRBV12-4 and TRBJ2-7; D is undetermined. The CDR3 loop spans 11 amino acids. The CDR3 coding sequence is TGTGTCAGCAGTTTAACCTACGAGCAGTACTTC. Its translation: CVSSLTYEQYF.

Of note for this clonotype: One end of the junction is discordant with germline, which a read error may explain. The chain combines TRBV6-6 with TRBJ2-1; D is possibly TRBD2 (6 bases). Germline CDR1 and CDR2: MNHNY and SVGAGI (reference sequence). The CDR3 is 16 amino acids. CDR3 sequence: CVSSTTSGRFYNEQFF. CDR3 coding DNA: TGTGTCAGCAGTACGACTAGTGGGAGGTTCTACAATGAGCAGTTCTTC.

In the case of this clonotype: Germline is not matched at one junction end, which may reflect a read error. The chain links TRBV6-5 to TRBJ1-2, with TRBD1 as a possible D gene (6 bases). The germline gives CDR1 MNHEY, CDR2 SVGAGI. CDR3 length: 16 amino acids. The CDR3 bases are TGTGCCAGCAGTTATCAAACCGTGACAGGTCACTATGGCTACAACTTC. Amino acid sequence: CASSYQTVTGHYGYNF.

This clonotype was detected a few times. The germline gene is not matched at one end of the junction; a read error may be the cause. V is TRBV4-1 and J is TRBJ2-5; 7 nucleotides line up with TRBD2. This CDR3 has 18 amino acids. The germline V gene encodes CDR1 MGHRA and CDR2 YSYEKL. In DNA, the CDR3 is TGCGCCGGCAGCGCTCCGGGACTACCGAAAAAAAACCAAGAGACCCAGTACTTC. Its protein product is CAGSAPGLPKKNQETQYF.

A word on this clonotype: Germline is not matched at one junction end, which may reflect a read error. The CDR3 nucleotides are TGCAGTGCGAGAGATCATAAGACAGGAATGAACACTGAAGCTTTCTTT. Translated, it gives CSARDHKTGMNTEAFF. The genes are TRBV20-1 and TRBJ1-1, with a possible D match to TRBD1 (6 bases). The CDR3 extends over 16 amino acids. Germline V gives CDR1 DFQATT, CDR2 SNEGSKA (reference sequence).

As regards this clonotype: The junction and the germline gene differ at one end; a read error may be behind it. V usage is TRBV12-3 or TRBV12-4 and J usage is TRBJ1-1, with D unresolved. The CDR3 sequence is 11 residues long. Here the CDR3 reads CARSMTNEALF. In nucleotides, the CDR3 is TGTGCCAGGAGTATGACAAACGAAGCTCTCTTT.

By frequency in the sample, this clonotype is medium-sized. The chain joins TRBV6-5 to TRBJ2-7; TRBD2 aligns across 11 bases. The CDR3 is 16 residues long. Germline V gene data show CDR1 as MNHEY and CDR2 as SVGAGI. The V gene end was trimmed by 0 bases and the J gene end by 5 bases; junction bases not matched to a gene: 6. As DNA, the CDR3 is TGTGCCAGCAGTTACTCGGCTAGCGGGAGGAGAGACGAGCAGTACTTC. Translating it yields CASSYSASGRRDEQYF.

As for this clonotype: Just one base apart from a much larger clone, this may be a read error. The gene calls are TRBV28 and TRBJ2-1; 13 bases are shared with TRBD2. The germline CDR1 and CDR2 sequences are MDHEN and SYDVKM. The CDR3 is made up of 18 amino acids. The chain's CDR3 is CAISTRLAGGRGANEQFF. The CDR3 DNA reads as TGTGCCATCAGTACCAGACTAGCGGGAGGCCGTGGGGCAAATGAGCAGTTCTTC.

Regarding this clonotype: An end of the junction differs from the germline gene, which may be a read error. This sequence joins TRBV6-2 or TRBV6-3 and TRBJ1-1, with a possible D match to TRBD1 (5 bases). Germline lookup yields CDR1 MNHEY and CDR2 SVGEGT. CDR3 length: 14 amino acids. The CDR3 spells CASSRRLGGDEALF. The CDR3 coding sequence is TGTGCCAGTAGTCGCCGACTGGGGGGGGATGAAGCTCTCTTT.

On this clonotype itself: Lacking the conserved final phenylalanine or tryptophan, this CDR3 likely reflects a read error. The chain recombines TRBV6-2 or TRBV6-3 with TRBJ2-3; 8 nucleotides align to TRBD2. The CDR3 contains 14 residues. Germline values: CDR1 MNHEY, CDR2 SVGEGT. The DNA for the CDR3 is TGTGCCAGTAGTTTAGCGGGATCCGCAGATACGCAGTATTCT. It yields the protein CASSLAGSADTQYS.

Points on this clonotype: One end of the junction varies from germline; a read error may be responsible. The V and J genes are TRBV7-9 and TRBJ2-3; 9 nucleotides align to TRBD2. The germline gives CDR1 SEHNR, CDR2 FQNEAQ (reference sequence). This CDR3 contains 15 residues. The CDR3 here is CASSLKGTSTDTRYF. CDR3 coding DNA: TGTGCCAGCAGCTTGAAAGGGACTAGCACAGATACGCGGTATTTT.

To note about this clonotype: A read error may produce the germline difference seen at one junction end. The chain employs TRBV11-3 and TRBJ2-2; possible D gene TRBD2, 5 bases. This CDR3 contains 17 residues. Germline-derived CDR1 and CDR2 are SGHNT and YENEEA. The chain's CDR3 is CASSPHLSTSNTGELLF. CDR3 bases: TGTGCCAGCAGCCCCCACCTATCGACATCGAACACCGGGGAGCTGCTTTTT.